These 15 T cell receptor beta chains were all obtained from the same sample, sequenced in a study of identical twins (dated by TCRdb to between 2015 and 2016). Libraries were built with 5' RACE. The reads were generated on an Illumina HiSeq 2000. TCRdb itself trimmed the public reads at Q25 with fastp, ran MiXCR and retained productive beta chains. Every entry covers one CDR3 protein and lists the most common genes and DNA from its rows. In this sample the table shows 410,000 or so distinct CDR3 sequences, less than 20% of which occur a single time. The leading ten clones occupy approximately 12% of the sample. Sequenced sample: naive T cells sorted from blood. Sample cell subset or site, as interpreted from the label and publication: cells isolated with a human naive T-cell isolation kit. The source is a man between 50 and 59 years old in good health.

The chain combines TRBV24-1 with TRBJ2-5; D perhaps matches TRBD2 (5 bases). This CDR3 comprises 14 residues. Germline assignment: CDR1 KGHDR and CDR2 SFDVKD. Trimming cost V 0 bases and J 5 bases, with 9 bases left between them. In DNA, the CDR3 is TGTGCCACCAGTGATTTGCCGGGGTCCGAGACCCAGTACTTC. It encodes CATSDLPGSETQYF.

With respect to this clonotype: A much larger clone sits a single nucleotide away, making a read error possible. The chain is built from TRBV5-1 and TRBJ2-3, with 9 bases that match TRBD1. The J segment lost 6 bases and the V segment lost 4 bases, leaving 9 bases of the junction unmatched. CDR3 length: 15 residues. Looked up from germline, CDR1 is SGHRS and CDR2 is YFSETQ. The DNA of the CDR3 is TGCGCCAGCAGCGTCCAAGGGACAGGGATGGATACGCAGTATTTT. This gives the protein CASSVQGTGMDTQYF.

This sequence joins TRBV6-1 and TRBJ2-6; D ambiguous. V was shortened by 7 bases and J by 0 bases, with 7 bases between the two germline ends. Germline CDR1 and CDR2: MNHNS and SASEGT. The CDR3 runs 14 residues. The CDR3 DNA reads as TGTGCCAGCACCTCATACTCTGGGGCCAACGTCCTGACTTTC. Amino acid sequence: CASTSYSGANVLTF.

The V and J genes are TRBV30 and TRBJ2-1; tentative D call: TRBD2 (6 bases). This CDR3 spans 14 amino acids. CDR1 is GTSNPN and CDR2 is SVGIG in the germline V gene (reference sequence). V lost 1 base, J lost 8 bases, and 15 bases lay in between. The DNA for the CDR3 is TGTGCCTGGAGTGCCGGGGACTTTCCCTATGAGCAGTTCTTC. It codes for CAWSAGDFPYEQFF.

This clonotype was counted many times. The rearrangement joins TRBV6-5 to TRBJ1-2; a possible D gene is TRBD1 (5 bases). Germline V gene data show CDR1 as MNHEY and CDR2 as SVGAGI. The CDR3 is made up of 12 amino acids. Trimming removed 1 base from V and 7 bases from J, with 7 bases in between. This CDR3 is CASSYLGGGYTF. The CDR3 coding sequence is TGTGCCAGCAGTTACTTGGGGGGTGGCTACACCTTC.

In DNA, the CDR3 is TGCAGTGCTTTGACCGGGACCAACTCCTACAATGAGCAGTTCTTC. Protein sequence: CSALTGTNSYNEQFF. The genes are TRBV20-1 and TRBJ2-1; D possibly uses TRBD1 or TRBD2 (5 bases each). Germline V gene data show CDR1 as DFQATT and CDR2 as SNEGSKA (reference sequence). This CDR3 has 15 residues. Trimming cost V 5 bases and J 0 bases, with 14 bases left between them.

A remark on this clonotype: A single base separates this from a much larger clone, so it may be a read error. This rearrangement joins TRBV20-1 to TRBJ2-3; 8 bases are a match to TRBD2. J lost 2 bases, V lost 6 bases, and 10 bases had no gene match. This CDR3 contains 15 residues. Germline CDR1 is DFQATT and CDR2 is SNEGSKA (reference sequence). The CDR3 DNA reads as TGCAGTGCCCTAAACGCGGGGGGAAACACAGATACGCAGTATTTT. Translating gives CSALNAGGNTDTQYF.

Ten or more counts support this clonotype. This rearrangement joins TRBV20-1 to TRBJ2-1; D possibly corresponds to TRBD2 (6 bases). The V and J ends lost 3 bases and 5 bases respectively, with 17 bases between them. The length of the CDR3 is 15 residues. Per germline, CDR1 DFQATT and CDR2 SNEGSKA (reference sequence). Here the CDR3 DNA reads TGCAGTGCTAGTATGGGCCTAGCGAACCACAATGAGCAGTTCTTC. This encodes CSASMGLANHNEQFF.

This clonotype was observed at least ten times. The chain recombines TRBV7-9 with TRBJ2-3; tentative D call: TRBD1 (5 bases). Per the germline V gene, CDR1 is SEHNR and CDR2 is FQNEAQ (reference sequence). The CDR3 covers 17 residues. Between the trimmed V and J ends, which lost 1 base and 0 bases, there was a span of 14 bases. This chain's CDR3 is CASSLETASTSTDTQYF. DNA of the CDR3: TGTGCCAGCAGCTTAGAGACAGCATCTACTAGCACAGATACGCAGTATTTT.

This clonotype was counted at least ten times. This rearrangement joins TRBV5-1 to TRBJ2-1; 11 bases fit TRBD2. From germline, CDR1 is SGHRS and CDR2 YFSETQ. Trimming took 0 bases from V and 6 from J; bases not matched to a gene: 11. This CDR3 spans 18 amino acids. This CDR3 is CASSLAPPLAGGLNEQFF. As DNA, the CDR3 is TGCGCCAGCAGCTTGGCCCCCCCCTTAGCGGGGGGGCTCAATGAGCAGTTCTTC.

This clonotype was detected ten times or more. The rearrangement joins TRBV20-1 to TRBJ2-1; D gene unclear. Trimming removed 0 bases from V and 10 bases from J, with 22 bases in between. The germline gives CDR1 DFQATT, CDR2 SNEGSKA (reference sequence). CDR3 length: 16 amino acids. The CDR3 sequence: CSAREHSRRSGSEQFF. In DNA, the CDR3 is TGCAGTGCTAGAGAGCACAGCAGACGATCGGGCTCGGAGCAGTTCTTC.

This sequence joins TRBV4-3 and TRBJ2-3; D unresolved. The V and J ends lost 0 bases and 3 bases respectively, with 13 bases between them. Germline values: CDR1 LGHNA, CDR2 YSLEER. This CDR3 is built from 16 residues. The CDR3 DNA is TGCGCCAGCAGCCAAGAGGGCAACCCTTCTACAGATACGCAGTATTTT. Translation gives CASSQEGNPSTDTQYF.

Ten or more counts support this clonotype. This chain connects TRBV19 to TRBJ2-1; the match to TRBD2 covers 9 bases. The V gene end was trimmed by 2 bases and the J gene end by 7 bases; junction bases not matched to a gene: 6. This CDR3 is built from 15 residues. From germline, CDR1 is LNHDA and CDR2 SQIVND (reference sequence). The CDR3 loop is CASSISGTSRNEQFF. The CDR3 coding sequence is TGTGCCAGTAGTATATCTGGGACTAGCAGGAATGAGCAGTTCTTC.

This clonotype has just a few counts. The rearrangement joins TRBV7-8 to TRBJ2-7; TRBD1 is a possible D gene (5 bases). With 2 bases removed from V and 5 bases from J, the gap between germline ends came to 19 bases. The CDR3 sequence is 16 residues long. Looked up from germline, CDR1 is SGHVS and CDR2 is FQNEAQ. The CDR3 region is CASSLILRGANDEQYF. CDR3 bases: TGTGCCAGCAGCTTAATTTTAAGGGGCGCCAACGACGAGCAGTACTTC.

This clonotype was counted between two and nine times. V and J are TRBV6-2 or TRBV6-3 and TRBJ1-6; the match to TRBD1 covers 7 bases. The CDR3 length is 15 residues. The germline V gene has CDR1 MNHEY and CDR2 SVGEGT. Trimming removed 5 bases from V and 7 bases from J; junction bases left unmatched: 8. In nucleotides, the CDR3 is TGTGCCAGCAGTAAAGGGACAGTCGAAAATTCACCCCTCCACTTT. Protein product: CASSKGTVENSPLHF.